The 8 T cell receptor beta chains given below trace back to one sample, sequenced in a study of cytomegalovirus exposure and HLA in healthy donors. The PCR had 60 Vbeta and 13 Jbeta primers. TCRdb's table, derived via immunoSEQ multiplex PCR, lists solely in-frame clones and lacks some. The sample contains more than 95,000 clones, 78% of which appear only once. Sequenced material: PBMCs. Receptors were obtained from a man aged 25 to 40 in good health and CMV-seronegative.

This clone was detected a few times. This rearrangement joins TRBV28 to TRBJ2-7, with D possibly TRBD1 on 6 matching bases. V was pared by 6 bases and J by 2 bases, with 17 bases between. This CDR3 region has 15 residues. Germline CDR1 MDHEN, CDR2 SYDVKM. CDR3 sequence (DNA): TGTGCCAGCAGCGATTGGGACATGGGAGCCTACGAGCAGTACTTC. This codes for CASSDWDMGAYEQYF.

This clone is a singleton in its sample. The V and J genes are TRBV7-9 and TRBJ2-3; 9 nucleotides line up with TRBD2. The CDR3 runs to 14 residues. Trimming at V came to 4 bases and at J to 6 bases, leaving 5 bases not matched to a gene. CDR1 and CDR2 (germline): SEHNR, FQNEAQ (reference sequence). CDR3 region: CASSSSGAGDTQYF. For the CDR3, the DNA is TGTGCCAGCAGCTCTAGCGGGGCGGGGGATACGCAGTATTTT.

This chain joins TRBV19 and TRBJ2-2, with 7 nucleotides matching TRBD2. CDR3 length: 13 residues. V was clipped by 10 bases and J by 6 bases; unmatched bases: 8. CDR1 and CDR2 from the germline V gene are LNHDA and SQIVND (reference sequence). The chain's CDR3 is CATKRSGAGELFF. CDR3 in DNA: TGTGCCACGAAAAGGAGCGGGGCCGGGGAGCTGTTTTTT.

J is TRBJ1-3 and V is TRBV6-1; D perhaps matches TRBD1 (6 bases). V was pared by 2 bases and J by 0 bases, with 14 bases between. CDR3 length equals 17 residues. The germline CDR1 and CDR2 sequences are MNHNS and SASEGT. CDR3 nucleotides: TGTGCCAGCAGTGAAAGGGGGTGGCCTAGCTCTGGAAACACCATATATTTT. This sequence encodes CASSERGWPSSGNTIYF.

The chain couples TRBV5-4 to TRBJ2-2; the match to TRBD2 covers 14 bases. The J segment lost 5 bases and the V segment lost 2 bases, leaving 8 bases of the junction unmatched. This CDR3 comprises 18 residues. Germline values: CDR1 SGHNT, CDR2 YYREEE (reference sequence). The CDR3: CASSFPGLAGVGTGELFF. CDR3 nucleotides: TGTGCCAGCAGCTTTCCGGGACTAGCGGGAGTGGGGACCGGGGAGCTGTTTTTT.

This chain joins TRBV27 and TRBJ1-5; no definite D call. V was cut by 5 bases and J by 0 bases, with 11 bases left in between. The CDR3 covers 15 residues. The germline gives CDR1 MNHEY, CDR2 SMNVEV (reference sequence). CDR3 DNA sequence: TGTGCCAGCAGTCCGCAGGTGAATAGCAATCAGCCCCAGCATTTT. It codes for CASSPQVNSNQPQHF.

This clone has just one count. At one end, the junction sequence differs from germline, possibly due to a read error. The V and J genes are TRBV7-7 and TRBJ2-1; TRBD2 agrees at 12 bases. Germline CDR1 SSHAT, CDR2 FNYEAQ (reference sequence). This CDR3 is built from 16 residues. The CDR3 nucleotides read TGTGCTAGCAGCGCCCTAGCGGGGGGGCCGGTGAGTGAGCAGTTCTTC. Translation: CASSALAGGPVSEQFF.

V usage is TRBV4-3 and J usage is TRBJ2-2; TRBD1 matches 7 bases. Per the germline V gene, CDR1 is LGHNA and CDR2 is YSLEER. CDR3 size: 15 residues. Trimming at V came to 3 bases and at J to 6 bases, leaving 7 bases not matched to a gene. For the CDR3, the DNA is TGCGCCAGCAGCCACGCCCGACAGGGCCCCGGGGAGCTGTTTTTT. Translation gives CASSHARQGPGELFF.